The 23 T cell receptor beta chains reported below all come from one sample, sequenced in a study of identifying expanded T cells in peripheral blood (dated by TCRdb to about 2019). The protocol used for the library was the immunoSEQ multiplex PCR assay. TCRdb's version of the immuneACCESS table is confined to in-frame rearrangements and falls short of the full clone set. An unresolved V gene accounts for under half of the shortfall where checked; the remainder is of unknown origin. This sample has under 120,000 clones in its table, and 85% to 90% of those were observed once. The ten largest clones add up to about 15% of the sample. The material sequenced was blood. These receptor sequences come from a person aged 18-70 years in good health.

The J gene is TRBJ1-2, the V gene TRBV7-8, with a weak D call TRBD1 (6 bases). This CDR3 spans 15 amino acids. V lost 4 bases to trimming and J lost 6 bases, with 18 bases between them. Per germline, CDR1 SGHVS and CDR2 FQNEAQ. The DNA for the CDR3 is TGTGCCAGCAGCTGGGGAAGATACAGGGAGGATGGCTACACCTTC. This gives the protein CASSWGRYREDGYTF.

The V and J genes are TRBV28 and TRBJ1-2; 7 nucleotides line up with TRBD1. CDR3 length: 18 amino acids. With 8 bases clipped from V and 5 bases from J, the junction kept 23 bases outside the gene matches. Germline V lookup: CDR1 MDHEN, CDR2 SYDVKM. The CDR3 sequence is CASALYTLTGRGVYGYTF. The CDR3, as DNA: TGTGCCAGCGCCCTCTATACTTTGACAGGGAGAGGGGTTTATGGCTACACCTTC.

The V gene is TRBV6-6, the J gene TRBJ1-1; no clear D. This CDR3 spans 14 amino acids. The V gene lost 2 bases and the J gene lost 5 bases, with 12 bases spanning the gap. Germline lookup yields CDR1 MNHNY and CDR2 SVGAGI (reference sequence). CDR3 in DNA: TGTGCCAGCAGTTACCCCCAGCGGGGTACTGAAGCTTTCTTT. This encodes CASSYPQRGTEAFF.

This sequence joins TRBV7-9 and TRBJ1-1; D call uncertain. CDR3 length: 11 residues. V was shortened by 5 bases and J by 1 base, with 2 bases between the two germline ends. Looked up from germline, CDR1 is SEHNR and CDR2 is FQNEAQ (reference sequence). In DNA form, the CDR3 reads TGTGCCAGCAGCCGGAACACTGAAGCTTTCTTT. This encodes CASSRNTEAFF.

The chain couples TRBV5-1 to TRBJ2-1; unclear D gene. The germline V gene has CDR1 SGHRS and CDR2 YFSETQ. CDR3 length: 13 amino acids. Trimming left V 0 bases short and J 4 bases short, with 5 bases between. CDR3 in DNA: TGCGCCAGCAGCTTGGTGACTTACAATGAGCAGTTCTTC. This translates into CASSLVTYNEQFF.

The DNA for the CDR3 is TGCGCCAGCAGCTTGGCCCGGACGGGGAACACCGGGGAGCTGTTTTTT. This translates into CASSLARTGNTGELFF. V usage is TRBV5-1 and J usage is TRBJ2-2; D remains unclear. Trimming removed 0 bases at V and 1 base at J, with 10 bases between. The length of the CDR3 is 16 residues. Germline-derived CDR1 and CDR2 are SGHRS and YFSETQ.

CDR3 sequence (DNA): TGTGCCAGCAGTCCCGCCGCAGATACGCAGTATTTT. Its protein product is CASSPAADTQYF. The chain employs TRBV6-1 and TRBJ2-3; D unclear. CDR1 is MNHNS, CDR2 SASEGT, per germline. V lost 5 bases and J 4 bases, leaving 7 bases between the germline ends. This CDR3 spans 12 amino acids.

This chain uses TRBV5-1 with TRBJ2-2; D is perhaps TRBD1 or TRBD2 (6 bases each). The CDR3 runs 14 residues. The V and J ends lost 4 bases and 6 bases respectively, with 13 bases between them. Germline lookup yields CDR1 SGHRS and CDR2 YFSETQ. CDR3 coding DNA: TGCGCCAGCAGCCTACAGGGACTCCCCGGGGAGCTGTTTTTT. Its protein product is CASSLQGLPGELFF.

Written as DNA, the CDR3 is TGTGCCAGTAGTGATCCCAGGGGTTTGGACTATGGCTACACCTTC. Its translation is CASSDPRGLDYGYTF. The rearrangement links TRBV19 to TRBJ1-2, with a weak D call TRBD1 (6 bases). This CDR3 has 15 amino acids. The V end was cut by 5 bases, the J end by 3 bases, with 16 bases between. Germline V gives CDR1 LNHDA, CDR2 SQIVND (reference sequence).

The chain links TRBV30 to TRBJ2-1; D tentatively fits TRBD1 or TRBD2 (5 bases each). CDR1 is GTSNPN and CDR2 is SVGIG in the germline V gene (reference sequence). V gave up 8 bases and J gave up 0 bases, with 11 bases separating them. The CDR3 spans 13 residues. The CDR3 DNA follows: TGTGCCCGTTCAGGGAGCTCCTACAATGAGCAGTTCTTC. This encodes CARSGSSYNEQFF.

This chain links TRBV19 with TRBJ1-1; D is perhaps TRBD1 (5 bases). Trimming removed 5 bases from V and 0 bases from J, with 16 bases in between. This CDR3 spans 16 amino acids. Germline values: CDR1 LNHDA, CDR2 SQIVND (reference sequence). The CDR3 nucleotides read TGTGCCAGTAGTGTCCTGGGGGACCCTATGAACACTGAAGCTTTCTTT. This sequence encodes CASSVLGDPMNTEAFF.

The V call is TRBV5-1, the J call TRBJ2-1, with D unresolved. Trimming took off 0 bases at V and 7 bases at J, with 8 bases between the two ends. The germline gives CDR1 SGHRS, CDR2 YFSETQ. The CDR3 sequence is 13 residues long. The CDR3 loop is CASSLVQTNEQFF. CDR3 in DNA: TGCGCCAGCAGCTTGGTCCAGACGAATGAGCAGTTCTTC.

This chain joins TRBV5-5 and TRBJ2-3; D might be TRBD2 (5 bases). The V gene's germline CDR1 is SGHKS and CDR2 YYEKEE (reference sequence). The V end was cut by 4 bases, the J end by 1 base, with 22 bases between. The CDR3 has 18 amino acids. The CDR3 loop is CASSIYSYGVQRTDTQYF. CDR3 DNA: TGTGCCAGCAGCATATACTCCTACGGGGTGCAACGCACAGATACGCAGTATTTT.

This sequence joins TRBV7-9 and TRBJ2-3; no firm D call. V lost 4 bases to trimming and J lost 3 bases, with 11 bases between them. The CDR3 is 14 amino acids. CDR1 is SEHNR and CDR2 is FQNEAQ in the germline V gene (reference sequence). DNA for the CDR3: TGTGCCAGCAGCTCACCCCCAGGAACAGATACGCAGTATTTT. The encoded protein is CASSSPPGTDTQYF.

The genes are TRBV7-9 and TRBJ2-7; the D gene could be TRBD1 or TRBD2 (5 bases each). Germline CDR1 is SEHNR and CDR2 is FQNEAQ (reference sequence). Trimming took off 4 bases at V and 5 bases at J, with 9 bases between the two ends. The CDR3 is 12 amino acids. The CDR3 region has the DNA TGTGCCAGCAGCTCGGGGACGAACGAGCAGTACTTC. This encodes CASSSGTNEQYF.

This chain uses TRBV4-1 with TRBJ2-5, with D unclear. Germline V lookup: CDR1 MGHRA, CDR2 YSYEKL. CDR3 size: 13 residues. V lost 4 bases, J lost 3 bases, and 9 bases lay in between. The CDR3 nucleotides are TGCGCCAGCAGCCCTCCGTGGAAAGAGACCCAGTACTTC. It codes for CASSPPWKETQYF.

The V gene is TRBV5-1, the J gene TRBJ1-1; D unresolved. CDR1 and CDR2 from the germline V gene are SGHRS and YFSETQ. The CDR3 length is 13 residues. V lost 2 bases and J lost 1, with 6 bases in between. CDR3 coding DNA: TGCGCCAGCAGCTTCGCTAAGAACACTGAAGCTTTCTTT. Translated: CASSFAKNTEAFF. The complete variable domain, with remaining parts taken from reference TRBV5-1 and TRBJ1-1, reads KAGVTQTPRYLIKTRGQQVTLSCSPISGHRSVSWYQQTPGQGLQFLFEYFSETQRNKGNFPGRFSGRQFSNSRSEMNVSTLELGDSALYLCASSFAKNTEAFFGQGTRLTVV.

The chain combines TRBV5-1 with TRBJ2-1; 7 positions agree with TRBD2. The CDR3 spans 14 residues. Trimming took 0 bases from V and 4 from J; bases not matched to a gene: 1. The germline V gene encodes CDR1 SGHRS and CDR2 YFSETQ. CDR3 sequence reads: CASSLGGGYNEQFF. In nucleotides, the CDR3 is TGCGCCAGCAGCTTGGGCGGGGGTTACAATGAGCAGTTCTTC.

The CDR3, as DNA: TGTGCCAGCAGCCAAGATGGGAGCAGCTACAATGAGCAGTTCTTC. It translates to CASSQDGSSYNEQFF. The rearrangement joins TRBV4-2 to TRBJ2-1, with D perhaps TRBD2 (5 bases). Germline CDR1 LGHNA, CDR2 YNFKEQ. V dropped 0 bases and J dropped 3 bases, with 9 bases sitting between them. This CDR3 spans 15 amino acids.

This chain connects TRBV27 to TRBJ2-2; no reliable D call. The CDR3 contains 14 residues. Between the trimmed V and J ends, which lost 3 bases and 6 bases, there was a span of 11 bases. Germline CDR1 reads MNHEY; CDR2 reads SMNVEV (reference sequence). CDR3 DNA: TGTGCCAGCAGTTTGGGTTGGACCGCCGGGGAGCTGTTTTTT. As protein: CASSLGWTAGELFF.

The CDR3 here is CAISADLSLRNYGYTF. The CDR3 nucleotides read TGTGCCATCAGTGCTGATTTAAGTCTCCGTAACTATGGCTACACCTTC. The V gene is TRBV10-3, the J gene TRBJ1-2; the D is unclear. This CDR3 comprises 16 residues. Per germline, CDR1 ENHRY and CDR2 SYGVKD. Trimming removed 4 bases from V and 1 base from J, with 16 bases in between.

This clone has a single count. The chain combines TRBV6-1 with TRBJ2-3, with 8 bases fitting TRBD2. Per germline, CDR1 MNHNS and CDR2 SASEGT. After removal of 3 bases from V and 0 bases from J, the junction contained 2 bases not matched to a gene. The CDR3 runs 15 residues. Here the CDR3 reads CASSDSGVSTDTQYF. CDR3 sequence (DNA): TGTGCCAGCAGTGATAGCGGGGTCAGCACAGATACGCAGTATTTT.

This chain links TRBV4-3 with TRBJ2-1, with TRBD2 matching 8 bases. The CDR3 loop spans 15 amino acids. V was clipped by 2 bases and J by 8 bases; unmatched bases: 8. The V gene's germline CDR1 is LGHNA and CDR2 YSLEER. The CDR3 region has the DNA TGCGCCAGCAGCCAACTGAGACTAGCGCCGTATGAGCAGTTCTTC. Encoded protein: CASSQLRLAPYEQFF.